Below, 15 T cell receptor beta chains from the same sample are listed, as sequenced in a study of blood T cell repertoires in COVID-19. Clones were sequenced by immunoSEQ multiplex PCR, and TCRdb holds only the in-frame ones, with some missing. The data contain approximately 440,000 clones, about 90% of them singletons. Sequencing used PBMCs or T cells enriched from blood (not recorded which). All receptors derive from a woman between 18 and 29 years old who had recovered from COVID-19.

CDR3 in amino acids: CAWSVWGRGNTIYF. The CDR3 DNA is TGTGCCTGGAGTGTTTGGGGGAGGGGAAACACCATATATTTT. The rearrangement links TRBV30 to TRBJ1-3; D is possibly TRBD1 (5 bases). CDR3 length: 14 residues. Germline V gene lookup returns CDR1 GTSNPN and CDR2 SVGIG (reference sequence). Trimming took off 0 bases at V and 4 bases at J, with 10 bases between the two ends.

The DNA for the CDR3 is TGTGCCAGCAACCCGGACAGGGGGCGCGGGGAGCAGTACTTC. Translation: CASNPDRGRGEQYF. This sequence joins TRBV14 and TRBJ2-7; 11 bases line up with TRBD1. The V gene's germline CDR1 is SGHDN and CDR2 FVKESK. J was trimmed by 7 bases and V by 7 bases; bases with no gene match: 9. The CDR3 contains 14 residues.

The chain has TRBV19 and TRBJ1-2, with D maybe TRBD1 (6 bases). CDR1 LNHDA and CDR2 SQIVND come from the germline V gene (reference sequence). V lost 4 bases and J 3 bases, leaving 18 bases between the germline ends. CDR3 length: 16 amino acids. CDR3: CASSKNQGLGHYGYTF. The CDR3 nucleotides read TGTGCCAGTAGTAAAAACCAGGGGTTAGGGCACTATGGCTACACCTTC.

The chain combines TRBV27 with TRBJ1-4; D perhaps matches TRBD1 (5 bases). This CDR3 comprises 18 residues. Per the germline V gene, CDR1 is MNHEY and CDR2 is SMNVEV (reference sequence). V lost 5 bases, J lost 3 bases, and 22 bases lay in between. CDR3 sequence reads: CASSPPGGADQANEKLFF. The CDR3 bases are TGTGCCAGCAGTCCGCCGGGAGGGGCAGATCAGGCTAATGAAAAACTGTTTTTT.

The chain couples TRBV28 to TRBJ2-7; 8 positions agree with TRBD1. CDR1 is MDHEN, CDR2 SYDVKM, per germline. There are 17 residues in the CDR3. The ends lost 3 bases at V and 7 bases at J; junction bases unmatched: 17. DNA for the CDR3: TGTGCCAGCAGTTTCTCTGGGGACAGGATGGTTTTTTGGGAGCAGTACTTC. Amino acid sequence: CASSFSGDRMVFWEQYF.

The DNA of the CDR3 is TGTGCCAGCAGCTCCTGGGACAGTTCATACAATGAGCAGTTCTTC. It encodes CASSSWDSSYNEQFF. The V and J genes are TRBV7-9 and TRBJ2-1; 7 bases fit TRBD1. The V gene's germline CDR1 is SEHNR and CDR2 FQNEAQ (reference sequence). V lost 4 bases, J lost 4 bases, and 7 bases stayed unmatched. The CDR3 consists of 15 residues.

V usage is TRBV10-1 and J usage is TRBJ1-2, with D perhaps matching TRBD1 (5 bases). Trimming cost V 9 bases and J 0 bases, with 14 bases left between them. The CDR3 is 14 amino acids. Germline CDR1 reads WNHNN; CDR2 reads SYGVQD (reference sequence). The CDR3 sequence: CASPPRAPNYGYTF. The DNA of the CDR3 is TGCGCCAGTCCTCCCAGGGCCCCTAACTATGGCTACACCTTC.

The rearrangement links TRBV28 to TRBJ1-2, with D possibly matching TRBD1 (6 bases). From germline, CDR1 is MDHEN and CDR2 SYDVKM. The CDR3 consists of 12 residues. V shed 8 bases and J shed 10 bases, with 17 bases lying between them. CDR3 nucleotide sequence: TGTGCCAGCTCAGGGCGAACAGGGTTCTACACCTTC. Translation gives CASSGRTGFYTF.

The rearrangement joins TRBV27 to TRBJ1-1; 9 bases fit TRBD1. This CDR3 is built from 17 residues. The germline gives CDR1 MNHEY, CDR2 SMNVEV (reference sequence). Unmatched junction bases numbered 17, after V lost 7 bases and J lost 5 bases. CDR3 in DNA: TGTGCCAGCAAACGAGACAGGGGGATTGTTCTGGAAACTGAAGCTTTCTTT. Its protein product is CASKRDRGIVLETEAFF.

This clone was counted once. V usage is TRBV14 and J usage is TRBJ2-1; 8 bases map to TRBD1. V lost 0 bases and J lost 9; bases outside the gene matches: 7. CDR1 is SGHDN, CDR2 FVKESK, per germline. CDR3 length equals 15 residues. The DNA of the CDR3 is TGTGCCAGCAGCCAAGACAGGGGGCGGTTTGTTGAGCAGTTCTTC. This sequence encodes CASSQDRGRFVEQFF.

The sample holds one count of this clone. The chain is built from TRBV29-1 and TRBJ1-2; D may be TRBD1 (5 bases). V lost 8 bases and J lost 6, with 16 bases in between. Germline V CDR1 and CDR2: SQVTM, ANQGSEA. This CDR3 contains 12 residues. The CDR3 loop reads CSTRAGPDGYTF. The CDR3, as DNA: TGCAGCACCCGGGCGGGGCCAGATGGCTACACCTTC.

The V gene is TRBV2, the J gene TRBJ1-1, with no clear D. The CDR3 consists of 14 residues. V lost 0 bases to trimming and J lost 9 bases, with 14 bases between them. Germline V lookup: CDR1 SNHLY, CDR2 FYNNEI. CDR3 sequence reads: CASSEALRTVQAFF. CDR3 DNA sequence: TGTGCCAGCAGTGAAGCGCTTAGAACAGTCCAAGCTTTCTTT.

The rearrangement uses TRBV2 and TRBJ1-1, with 9 bases aligning to TRBD1. The V segment lost 8 bases and the J segment 6 bases; nucleotides outside the gene matches: 7. CDR3 size: 13 residues. Germline V gene data show CDR1 as SNHLY and CDR2 as FYNNEI. CDR3 residues: CASRGQGPPEAFF. For the CDR3, the DNA is TGTGCCAGCCGGGGACAGGGACCTCCTGAAGCTTTCTTT.

The chain links TRBV2 to TRBJ2-2; TRBD2 matches at 8 bases. Germline V gene lookup returns CDR1 SNHLY and CDR2 FYNNEI. V gave up 5 bases and J gave up 0 bases; unmatched junction bases: 8. The CDR3 is 17 residues long. CDR3 sequence reads: CASSTDLGGANTGELFF. The CDR3 bases are TGTGCCAGCAGTACTGACCTCGGGGGGGCGAACACCGGGGAGCTGTTTTTT.

The chain has TRBV5-8 and TRBJ2-3; 11 positions agree with TRBD1. There are 16 residues in the CDR3. The V segment lost 4 bases and the J segment 3 bases; nucleotides outside the gene matches: 7. Looked up from germline, CDR1 is SGHTS and CDR2 is YDEGEE. CDR3 nucleotide sequence: TGTGCCAGCAGCCTGGACAGGGGGCAGGGGACAGATACGCAGTATTTT. The encoded protein is CASSLDRGQGTDTQYF. Full variable domain (missing parts from reference TRBV5-8 and TRBJ2-3): EAGVTQSPTHLIKTRGQQATLRCSPISGHTSVYWYQQALGLGLQFLLWYDEGEERNRGNFPPRFSGRQFPNYSSELNVNALELEDSALYLCASSLDRGQGTDTQYFGPGTRLTVL.